This TCR beta chain comes out of a study of T cell responses to AZD1222 COVID-19 vaccine (dated by TCRdb to about 2021). Background on the whole study: TCR sequencing covered roughly 230 trial participants: 200 to 220 given two doses of AZD1222 and 26 given two doses of MenACWY control vaccine. Enrollment into the trials was organized by age into subgroups of 18-55, 56-69 and 70-plus years, and those subgroups contained approximately 160, 26 and 62 TCR-sequenced participants, respectively. What the authors observed across the whole study: The whole spike protein was spanned by vaccine-associated CD4 TCRs, and dominant responses were seen in regions 160-218 and 743-854. A significant rise in spike-specific TCR breadth and depth was observed after two AZD1222 doses relative to day 0 and relative to MenACWY recipients. Because no day 14 peak-response samples were available, the repertoires could be characterized only after the peak T cell response. Reportedly, almost half of the unique spike-specific TCRs recognized epitopes lying outside the regions that are mutated in the B.1.351 and B.1.1.7 variants. Conclusions about previously exposed vaccinees are limited because only five to seven AZD1222 recipients were SARS-CoV-2 seropositive at baseline. Participants were mostly white British and included more females than males, and it was suggested by the authors that clonal diversity may have been underestimated. In the small 56-69-year group, the increase in depth fell short of significance, most likely because of low power.

A word on this clone: This receptor's antigen is unknown. Base qualities are not provided; no much larger clone lies one nucleotide away.

The CDR3 regions of human TCRbeta chains were subjected to immunosequencing. The study's own analysis went as follows. Repertoire TCRs were matched against a reference library of SARS-CoV-2-specific TCRs generated with the MIRA antigen-specificity platform. Breadth was defined as the fraction of unique TCRs that were SARS-CoV-2-associated. Depth was defined as the fraction of total T cells that were SARS-CoV-2-associated. Using the MIRA data, each spike-specific TCR was mapped to the spike region that the TCR reacts to and placed in a CD4 or CD8 class. Log10-transformed breadth and depth values were compared by one-way ANOVA with Sidak's multiple comparisons tests. TCRdb mirrors the immuneACCESS table, restricted to in-frame sequences. Some clones are absent from its copies; in checked studies, under half trace to an unresolved V gene, and the reason for the others is unknown. V, J and clone size reflect that table, while D and trimming were determined from the DNA. This sample has fewer than 150,000 clones in its table, and roughly 90% of those were observed once. The ten largest clones take up 6% to 8.5% of the sample.

According to the study, the label for this sample's time point signals: about 28 days (+/-7) after the second vaccine dose. AZD1222 recipients whose second dose came at about 4 weeks and those whose second dose came at about 12 weeks were combined into one group, since spike-specific TCR depth and breadth did not differ between the two schedules. Vaccinee samples were obtained from the UK trials COV001 and COV002, which included a single-blind randomized controlled phase 2/3 trial of AZD1222 (ChAdOx1 nCoV-19) in healthy adults. Trial participant PBMC samples were collected at day 0 and day 28 after the second dose for TCRbeta chain sequencing. From the germline V gene (reference sequence), CDR1 is SEHNR and CDR2 is FQNEAQ. The CDR3 covers 14 residues, taking in both the cysteine and the phenylalanine. CDR3 DNA is the only sequence kept; it has 42 bases, read in frame from the first base. Between the V and J ends, shortened by 3 bases and 0 bases respectively, the junction contains 8 bases.

The source material was peripheral blood, sampled 28 days after the second AZD1222 dose. The source is an adult who received the AZD1222 COVID-19 vaccine. Recombination connected TRBV7-9 to TRBJ1-2; possibly the D gene is TRBD1, per 5 matching bases. The CDR3 region reads CASSLTEANYGYTF. The nucleotides are TGTGCCAGCAGCTTGACAGAAGCTAACTATGGCTACACCTTC.